This T cell receptor beta chain was identified during a study of cytomegalovirus exposure and HLA in healthy donors. As for this clone: No antigen is known for it.

In the PCR, 60 Vbeta and 13 Jbeta primers were used. Here immunoSEQ multiplex PCR was the method, and the copy in TCRdb shows in-frame clones only, minus some. The data hold over 150,000 clones, with roughly 85% observed a single time. Notes on the study in general: For TCR beta chains, V- and J-gene trimming was later linked to a missense DCLRE1C variant.

The germline V gene encodes CDR1 SGHTA and CDR2 FQGNSA. The CDR3 totals 14 residues. Sequenced material: PBMCs. The chain employs TRBV7-2 and TRBJ2-5; D unclear. The DNA end is a closer match to TRBJ2-7, so the J assignment may be wrong. The TCR sequence derives from a male donor in good health and CMV-seropositive. The CDR3: CASSLPTNPYEQYF. DNA for the CDR3: TGTGCCAGCAGCTTACCTACGAACCCCTACGAGCAGTACTTC.